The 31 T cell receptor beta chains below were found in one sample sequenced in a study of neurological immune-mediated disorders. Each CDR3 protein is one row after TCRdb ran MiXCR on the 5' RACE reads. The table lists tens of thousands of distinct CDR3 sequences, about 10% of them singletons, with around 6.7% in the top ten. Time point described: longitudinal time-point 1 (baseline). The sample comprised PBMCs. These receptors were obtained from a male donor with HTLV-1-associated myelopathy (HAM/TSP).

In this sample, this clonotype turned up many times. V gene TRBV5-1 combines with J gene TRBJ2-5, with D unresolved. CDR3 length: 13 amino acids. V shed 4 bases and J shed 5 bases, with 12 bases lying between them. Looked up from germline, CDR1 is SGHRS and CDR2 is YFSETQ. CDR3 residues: CASSPEGRETQYF. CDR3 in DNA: TGCGCCAGCAGCCCAGAAGGGCGGGAGACCCAGTACTTC.

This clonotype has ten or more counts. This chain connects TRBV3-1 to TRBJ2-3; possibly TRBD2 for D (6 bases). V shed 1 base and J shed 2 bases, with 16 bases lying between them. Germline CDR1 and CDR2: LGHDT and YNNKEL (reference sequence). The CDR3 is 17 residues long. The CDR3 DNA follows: TGTGCCAGCAGCCAAGTGCGGGAAGGGGAAGTCACAGATACGCAGTATTTT. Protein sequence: CASSQVREGEVTDTQYF.

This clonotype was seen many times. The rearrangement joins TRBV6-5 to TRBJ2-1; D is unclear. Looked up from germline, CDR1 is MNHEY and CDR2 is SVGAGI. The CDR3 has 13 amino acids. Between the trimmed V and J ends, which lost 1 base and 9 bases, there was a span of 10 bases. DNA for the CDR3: TGTGCCAGCAGTTACTTTTATGGTAGTGAGCAGTTCTTC. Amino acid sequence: CASSYFYGSEQFF.

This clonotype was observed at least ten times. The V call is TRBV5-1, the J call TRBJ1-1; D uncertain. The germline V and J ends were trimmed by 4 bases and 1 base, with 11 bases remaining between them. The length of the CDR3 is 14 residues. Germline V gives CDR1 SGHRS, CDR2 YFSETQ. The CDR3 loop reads CASSQTQQNTEAFF. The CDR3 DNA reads TGCGCCAGCAGCCAGACTCAACAGAACACTGAAGCTTTCTTT.

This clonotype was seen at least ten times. This chain's CDR3 is CSATDQFSSTDTQYF. The CDR3 DNA follows: TGCAGTGCTACAGACCAGTTCAGTAGCACAGATACGCAGTATTTT. The V gene is TRBV20-1, the J gene TRBJ2-3; no clear D. Per the germline V gene, CDR1 is DFQATT and CDR2 is SNEGSKA (reference sequence). V dropped 4 bases and J dropped 0 bases, with 14 bases sitting between them. This CDR3 has 15 residues.

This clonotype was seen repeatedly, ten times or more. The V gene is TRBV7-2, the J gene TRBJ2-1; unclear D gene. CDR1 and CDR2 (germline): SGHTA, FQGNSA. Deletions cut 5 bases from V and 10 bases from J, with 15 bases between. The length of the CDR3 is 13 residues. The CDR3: CASSQSPGGEQFF. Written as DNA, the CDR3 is TGTGCCAGCAGCCAATCACCAGGCGGCGAGCAGTTCTTC.

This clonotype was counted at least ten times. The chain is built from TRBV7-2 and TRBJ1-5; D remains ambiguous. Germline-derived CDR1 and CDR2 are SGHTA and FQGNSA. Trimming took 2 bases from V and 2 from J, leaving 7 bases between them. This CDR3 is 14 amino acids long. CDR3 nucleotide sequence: TGTGCCAGCAGCTTAACTTACGGCAATCAGCCCCAGCATTTT. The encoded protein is CASSLTYGNQPQHF.

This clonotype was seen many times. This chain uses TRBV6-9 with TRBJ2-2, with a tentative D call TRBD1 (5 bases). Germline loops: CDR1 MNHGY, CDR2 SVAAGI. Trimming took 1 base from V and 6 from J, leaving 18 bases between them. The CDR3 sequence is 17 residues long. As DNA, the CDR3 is TGTGCCAGCAGTTATTGTTTAATCGCAGGGTGGGCCGGGGAGCTGTTTTTT. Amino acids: CASSYCLIAGWAGELFF.

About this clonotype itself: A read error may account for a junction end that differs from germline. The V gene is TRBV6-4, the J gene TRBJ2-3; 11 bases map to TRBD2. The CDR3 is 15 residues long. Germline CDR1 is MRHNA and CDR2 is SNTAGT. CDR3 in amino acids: CAREPGLAEQDTLYF. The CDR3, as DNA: TGTGCCAGAGAGCCGGGACTAGCGGAGCAAGATACGCTGTATTTT.

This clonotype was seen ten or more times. In nucleotides, the CDR3 is TGTGCCAGCAGCCGAGTGGATACGCAGTATTTT. It is translated as CASSRVDTQYF. The gene calls are TRBV12-3 or TRBV12-4 and TRBJ2-3; no firm D call. The CDR3 is 11 residues long. The germline V and J ends were trimmed by 6 bases and 6 bases, with 7 bases remaining between them.

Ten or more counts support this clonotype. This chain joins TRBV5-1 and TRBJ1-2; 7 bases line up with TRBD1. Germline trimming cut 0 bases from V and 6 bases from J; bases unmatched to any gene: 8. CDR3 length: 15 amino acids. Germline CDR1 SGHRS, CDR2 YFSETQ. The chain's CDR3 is CASSLAFDRDNGYTF. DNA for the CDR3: TGCGCCAGCAGCTTGGCCTTCGACAGGGACAATGGCTACACCTTC. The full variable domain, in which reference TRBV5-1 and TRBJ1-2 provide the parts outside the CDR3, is KAGVTQTPRYLIKTRGQQVTLSCSPISGHRSVSWYQQTPGQGLQFLFEYFSETQRNKGNFPGRFSGRQFSNSRSEMNVSTLELGDSALYLCASSLAFDRDNGYTFGSGTRLTVV.

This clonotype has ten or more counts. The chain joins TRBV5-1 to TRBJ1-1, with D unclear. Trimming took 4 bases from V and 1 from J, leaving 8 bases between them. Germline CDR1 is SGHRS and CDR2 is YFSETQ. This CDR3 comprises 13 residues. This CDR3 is CASSGAPNTEAFF. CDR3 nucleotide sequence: TGCGCCAGCAGCGGCGCACCGAACACTGAAGCTTTCTTT.

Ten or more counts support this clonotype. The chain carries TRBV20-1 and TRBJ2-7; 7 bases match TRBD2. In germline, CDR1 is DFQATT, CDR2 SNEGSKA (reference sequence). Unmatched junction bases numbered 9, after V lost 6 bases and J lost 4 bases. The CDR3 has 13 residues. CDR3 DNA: TGCAGTGCGAGTAGGGCGGGGGTGTACGAGCAGTACTTC. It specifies CSASRAGVYEQYF.

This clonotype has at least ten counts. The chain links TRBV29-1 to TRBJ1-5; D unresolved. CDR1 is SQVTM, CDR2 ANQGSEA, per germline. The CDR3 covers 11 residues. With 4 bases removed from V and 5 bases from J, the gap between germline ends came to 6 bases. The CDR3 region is CSVGADQPQHF. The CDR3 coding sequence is TGCAGCGTTGGAGCCGATCAGCCCCAGCATTTT.

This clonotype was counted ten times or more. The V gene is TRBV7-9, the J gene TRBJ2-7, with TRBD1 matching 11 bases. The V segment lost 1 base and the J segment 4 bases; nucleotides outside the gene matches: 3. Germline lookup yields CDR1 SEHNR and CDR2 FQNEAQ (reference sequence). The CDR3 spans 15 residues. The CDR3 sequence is CASSLEGQGVYEQYF. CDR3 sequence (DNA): TGTGCCAGCAGCTTAGAGGGACAGGGGGTGTACGAGCAGTACTTC.

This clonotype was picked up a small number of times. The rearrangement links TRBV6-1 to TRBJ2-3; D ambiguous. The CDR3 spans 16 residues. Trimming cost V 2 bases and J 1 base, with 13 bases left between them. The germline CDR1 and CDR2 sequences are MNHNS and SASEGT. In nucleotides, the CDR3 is TGTGCCAGCAGTGAACCGGATGGGTGGGGCACAGATACGCAGTATTTT. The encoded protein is CASSEPDGWGTDTQYF.

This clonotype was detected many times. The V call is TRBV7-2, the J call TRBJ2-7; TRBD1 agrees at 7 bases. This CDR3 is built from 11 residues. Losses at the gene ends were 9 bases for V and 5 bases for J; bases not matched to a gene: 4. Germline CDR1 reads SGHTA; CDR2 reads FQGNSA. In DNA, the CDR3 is TGTGCCAGTCGGGACAGCCACGAGCAGTACTTC. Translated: CASRDSHEQYF.

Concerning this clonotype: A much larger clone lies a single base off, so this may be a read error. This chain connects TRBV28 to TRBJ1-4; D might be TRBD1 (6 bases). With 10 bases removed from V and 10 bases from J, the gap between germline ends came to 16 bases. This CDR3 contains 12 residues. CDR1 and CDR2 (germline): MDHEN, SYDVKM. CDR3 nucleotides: TGTGCCATCCGTACAGGGTACCGAAAACTGTTTTTT. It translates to CAIRTGYRKLFF.

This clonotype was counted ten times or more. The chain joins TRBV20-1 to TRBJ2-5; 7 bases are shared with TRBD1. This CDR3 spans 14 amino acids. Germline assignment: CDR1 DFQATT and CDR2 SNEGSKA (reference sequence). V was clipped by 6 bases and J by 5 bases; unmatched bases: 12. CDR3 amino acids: CSAQERGRGETQYF. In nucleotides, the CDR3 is TGCAGTGCGCAGGAGAGGGGGCGCGGGGAGACCCAGTACTTC.

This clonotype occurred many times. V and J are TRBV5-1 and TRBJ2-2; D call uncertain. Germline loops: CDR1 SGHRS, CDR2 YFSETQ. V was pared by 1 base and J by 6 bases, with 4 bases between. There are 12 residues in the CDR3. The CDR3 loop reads CASSLQAGELFF. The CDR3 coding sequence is TGCGCCAGCAGCTTGCAGGCCGGGGAGCTGTTTTTT.

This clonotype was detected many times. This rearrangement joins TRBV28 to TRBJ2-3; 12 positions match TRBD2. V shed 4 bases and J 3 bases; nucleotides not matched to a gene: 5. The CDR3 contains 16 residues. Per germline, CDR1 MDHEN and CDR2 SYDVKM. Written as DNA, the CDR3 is TGTGCCAGCAGTTCCCTAGCGGGGGGGCTGACAGATACGCAGTATTTT. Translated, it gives CASSSLAGGLTDTQYF.

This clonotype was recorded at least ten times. The CDR3 region has the DNA TGTGCCAGCAGTTTCACCCGACAGGGCAACTATGGCTACACCTTC. It is translated as CASSFTRQGNYGYTF. The gene calls are TRBV12-3 or TRBV12-4 and TRBJ1-2, with 7 nucleotides matching TRBD1. V shed 3 bases, J shed 2 bases, and the junction held 6 bases outside the gene matches. This CDR3 contains 15 residues.

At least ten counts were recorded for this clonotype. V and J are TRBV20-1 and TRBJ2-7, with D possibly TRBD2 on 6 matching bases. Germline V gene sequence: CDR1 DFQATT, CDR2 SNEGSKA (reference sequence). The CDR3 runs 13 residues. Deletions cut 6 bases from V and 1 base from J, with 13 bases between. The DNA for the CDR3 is TGCAGTGCCCAGCGGGCCCTTTCCTACGAGCAGTACTTC. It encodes CSAQRALSYEQYF.

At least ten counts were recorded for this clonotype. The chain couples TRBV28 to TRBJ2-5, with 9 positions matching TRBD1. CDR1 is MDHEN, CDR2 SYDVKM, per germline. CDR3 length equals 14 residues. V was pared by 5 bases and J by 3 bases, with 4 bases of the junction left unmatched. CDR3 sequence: CASSPRTGEETQYF. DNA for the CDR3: TGTGCCAGCAGTCCGCGGACAGGGGAAGAGACCCAGTACTTC.

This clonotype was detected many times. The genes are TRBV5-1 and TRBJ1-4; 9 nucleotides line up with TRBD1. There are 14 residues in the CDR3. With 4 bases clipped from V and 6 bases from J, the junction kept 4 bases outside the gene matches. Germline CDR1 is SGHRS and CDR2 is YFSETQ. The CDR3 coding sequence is TGCGCCAGCAGCCTGAGGACAGGGGATGAAAAACTGTTTTTT. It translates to CASSLRTGDEKLFF.

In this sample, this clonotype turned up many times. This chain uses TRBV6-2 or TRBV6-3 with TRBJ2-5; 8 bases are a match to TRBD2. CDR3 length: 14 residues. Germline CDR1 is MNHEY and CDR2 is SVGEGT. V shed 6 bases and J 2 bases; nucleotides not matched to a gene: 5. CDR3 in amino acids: CASRRAGAQETQYF. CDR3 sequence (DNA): TGTGCCAGCAGGCGAGCGGGGGCACAAGAGACCCAGTACTTC.

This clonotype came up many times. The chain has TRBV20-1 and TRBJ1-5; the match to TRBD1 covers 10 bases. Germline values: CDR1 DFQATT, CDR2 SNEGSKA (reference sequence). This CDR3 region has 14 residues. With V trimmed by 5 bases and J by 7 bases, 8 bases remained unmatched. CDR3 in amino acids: CSALTGTGVQPQHF. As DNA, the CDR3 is TGCAGTGCTCTTACGGGGACAGGGGTCCAGCCCCAGCATTTT.

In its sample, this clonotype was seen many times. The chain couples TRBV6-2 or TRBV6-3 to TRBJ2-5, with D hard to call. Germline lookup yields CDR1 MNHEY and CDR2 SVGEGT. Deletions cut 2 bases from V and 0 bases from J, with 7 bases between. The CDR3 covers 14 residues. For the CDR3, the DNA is TGTGCCAGCAGTTACCTGGGAAACCAAGAGACCCAGTACTTC. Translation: CASSYLGNQETQYF.

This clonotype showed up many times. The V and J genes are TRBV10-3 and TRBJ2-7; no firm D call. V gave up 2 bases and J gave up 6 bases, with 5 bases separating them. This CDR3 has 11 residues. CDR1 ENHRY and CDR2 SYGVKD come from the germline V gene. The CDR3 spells CAISEISEQYF. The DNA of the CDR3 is TGTGCCATCAGTGAGATTAGCGAGCAGTACTTC.

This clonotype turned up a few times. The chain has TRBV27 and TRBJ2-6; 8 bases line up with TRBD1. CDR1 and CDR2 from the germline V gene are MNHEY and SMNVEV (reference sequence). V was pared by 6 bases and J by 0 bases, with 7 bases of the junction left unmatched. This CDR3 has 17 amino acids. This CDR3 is CASRRTGSVSGANVLTF. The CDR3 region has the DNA TGTGCCAGCAGGAGGACAGGGTCAGTCTCTGGGGCCAACGTCCTGACTTTC.

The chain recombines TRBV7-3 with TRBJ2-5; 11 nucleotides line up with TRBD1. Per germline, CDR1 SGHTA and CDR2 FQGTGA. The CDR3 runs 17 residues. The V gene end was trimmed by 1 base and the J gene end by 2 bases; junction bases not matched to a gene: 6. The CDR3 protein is CASSLRAGTGGQETQYF. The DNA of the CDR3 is TGTGCCAGCAGCTTAAGGGCTGGGACAGGGGGACAAGAGACCCAGTACTTC.